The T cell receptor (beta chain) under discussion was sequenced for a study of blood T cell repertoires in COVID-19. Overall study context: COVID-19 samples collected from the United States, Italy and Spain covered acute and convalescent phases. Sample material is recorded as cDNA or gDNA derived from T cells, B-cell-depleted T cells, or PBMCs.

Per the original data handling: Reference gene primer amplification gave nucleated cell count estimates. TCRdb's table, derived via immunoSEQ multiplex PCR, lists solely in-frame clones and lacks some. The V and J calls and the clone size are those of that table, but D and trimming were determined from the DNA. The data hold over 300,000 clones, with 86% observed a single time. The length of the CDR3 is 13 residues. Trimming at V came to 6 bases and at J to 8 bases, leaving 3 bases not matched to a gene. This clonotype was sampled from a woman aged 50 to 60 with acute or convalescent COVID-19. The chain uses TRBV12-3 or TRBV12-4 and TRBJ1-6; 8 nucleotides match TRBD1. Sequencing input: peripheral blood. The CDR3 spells CASRMTGDSPLHF. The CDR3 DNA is TGTGCCAGCAGGATGACAGGGGATTCACCCCTCCACTTT.